Described below is a single T cell receptor (beta chain) sequence and its context. Study processing details: Estimates of nucleated cell counts were drawn from the amplification of reference gene primers. The table came from immunoSEQ multiplex PCR; TCRdb's copy has only in-frame clones and leaves some out. The V and J calls and clone size come from that table; D and trimming were worked out from the DNA. This sample has around 440,000 clones, with around 88% found just once. The data were obtained in a study of blood T cell repertoires in COVID-19. As for the study in general: The United States, Italy and Spain were the sources of the acute and convalescent COVID-19 samples.

V was cut by 10 bases and J by 0 bases, with 12 bases left in between. The CDR3 contains 13 residues. The germline gives CDR1 ENHRY, CDR2 SYGVKD. This receptor was obtained from a woman aged 45 to 65 with COVID-19, enrolled during active disease. The V gene is TRBV10-3, the J gene TRBJ1-1; D may be TRBD1 (5 bases). Input material: peripheral blood. The CDR3 protein is CATRQSMNTEAFF. DNA for the CDR3: TGTGCCACCAGACAGAGCATGAACACTGAAGCTTTCTTT.